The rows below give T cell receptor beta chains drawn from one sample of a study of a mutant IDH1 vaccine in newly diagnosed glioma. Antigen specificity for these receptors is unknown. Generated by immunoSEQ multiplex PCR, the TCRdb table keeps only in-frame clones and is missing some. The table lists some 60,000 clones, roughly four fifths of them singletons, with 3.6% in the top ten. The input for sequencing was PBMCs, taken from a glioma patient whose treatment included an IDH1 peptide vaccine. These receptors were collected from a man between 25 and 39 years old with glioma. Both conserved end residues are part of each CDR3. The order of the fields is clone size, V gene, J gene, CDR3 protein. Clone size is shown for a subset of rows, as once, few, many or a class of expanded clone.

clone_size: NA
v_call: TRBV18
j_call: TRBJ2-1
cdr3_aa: CASSEYGGTSYNEQFF

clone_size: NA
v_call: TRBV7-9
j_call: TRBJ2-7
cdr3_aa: CASSLDPGHGGGREQYF

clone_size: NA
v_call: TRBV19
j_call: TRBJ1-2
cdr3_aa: CASSSGQGSGYTF

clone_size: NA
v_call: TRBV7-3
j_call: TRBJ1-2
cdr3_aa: CASSLTQDEGLRDGYTF

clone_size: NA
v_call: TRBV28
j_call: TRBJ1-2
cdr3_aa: CASSYPYYRTVRPSRVNYGYTF

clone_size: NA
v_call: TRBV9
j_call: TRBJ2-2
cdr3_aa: CASSVVKGTPGETGELFF

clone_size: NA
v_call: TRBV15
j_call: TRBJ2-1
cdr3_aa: CATSRSPGQGDNEQFF

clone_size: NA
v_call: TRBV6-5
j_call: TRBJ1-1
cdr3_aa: CASSRPMNTEAFF

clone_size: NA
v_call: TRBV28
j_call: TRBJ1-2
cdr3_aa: CASSLEDLYGYTF

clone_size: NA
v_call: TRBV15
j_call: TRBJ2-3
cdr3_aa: CATSRGRTTDTQYF

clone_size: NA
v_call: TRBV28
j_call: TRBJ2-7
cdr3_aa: CASSLWERVSPSKQYF

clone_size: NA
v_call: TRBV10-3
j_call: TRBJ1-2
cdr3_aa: CAISGTGDGYTF

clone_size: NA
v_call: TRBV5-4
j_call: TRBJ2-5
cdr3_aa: CASSLAGGRETQYF

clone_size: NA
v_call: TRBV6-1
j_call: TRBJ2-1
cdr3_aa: CASSHTGTGGNEQFF

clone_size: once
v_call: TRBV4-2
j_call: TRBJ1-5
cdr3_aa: CASSQALNPRGGEPQHF

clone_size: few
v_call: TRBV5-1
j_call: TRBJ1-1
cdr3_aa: CASSLGQGLAEAFF

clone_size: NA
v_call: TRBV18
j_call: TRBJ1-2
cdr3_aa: CASPVIDSTTANYGYTF

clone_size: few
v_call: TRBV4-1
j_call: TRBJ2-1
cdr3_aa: CASSPRGSGGDNEQFF

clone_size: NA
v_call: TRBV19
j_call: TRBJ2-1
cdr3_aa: CASSLGGAGFDEQFF

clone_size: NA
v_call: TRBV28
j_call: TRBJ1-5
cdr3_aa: CASRPTGETQHF

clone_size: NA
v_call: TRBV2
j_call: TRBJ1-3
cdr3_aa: CASSDLQGRGNTIYF

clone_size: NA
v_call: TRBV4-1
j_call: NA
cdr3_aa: CASSRVPGLAAYEQYF

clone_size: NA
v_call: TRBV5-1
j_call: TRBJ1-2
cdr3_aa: CASSFGQNYGYTF

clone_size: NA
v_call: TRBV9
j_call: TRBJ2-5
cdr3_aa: CASSVGGQETQYF

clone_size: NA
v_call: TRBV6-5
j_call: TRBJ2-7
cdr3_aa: CASSYSRSYEQYF

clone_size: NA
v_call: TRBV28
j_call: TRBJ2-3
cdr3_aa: CASSMPWASGMGTDTQYF

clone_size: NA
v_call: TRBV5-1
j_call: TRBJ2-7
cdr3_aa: CASSPERGPLYEQYF

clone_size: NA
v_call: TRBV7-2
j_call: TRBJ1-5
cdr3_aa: CASRGQGAIQPQHF

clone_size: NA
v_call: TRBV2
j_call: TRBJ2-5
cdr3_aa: CASSGGQTYQETQYF

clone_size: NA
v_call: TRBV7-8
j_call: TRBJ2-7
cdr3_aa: CASSRGTSGTNYEQYF

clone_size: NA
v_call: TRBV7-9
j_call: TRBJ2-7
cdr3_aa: CASSSQGYEQYF

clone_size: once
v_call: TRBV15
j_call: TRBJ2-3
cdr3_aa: CATSRDQQGATDTQYF

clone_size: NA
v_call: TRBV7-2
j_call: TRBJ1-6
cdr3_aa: CASEQANNSPLHF

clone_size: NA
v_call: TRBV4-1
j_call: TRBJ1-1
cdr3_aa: CASSFRASNNMNTEAFF

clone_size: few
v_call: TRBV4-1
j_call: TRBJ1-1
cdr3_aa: CASSQGRDREAFF

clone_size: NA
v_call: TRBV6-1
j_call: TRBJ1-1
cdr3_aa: CASSQSLGAFF

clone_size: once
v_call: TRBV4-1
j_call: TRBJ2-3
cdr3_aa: CASSQVTASPPYF

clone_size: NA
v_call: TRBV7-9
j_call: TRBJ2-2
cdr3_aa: CASSPIANTGELFF

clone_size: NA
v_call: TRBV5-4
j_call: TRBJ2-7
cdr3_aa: CASSLDTRHEQYF

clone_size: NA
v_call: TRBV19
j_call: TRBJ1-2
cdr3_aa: CASRGTGQGVYTF

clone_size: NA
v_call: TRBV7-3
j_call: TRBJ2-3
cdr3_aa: CASRPLAGGIDTQYF

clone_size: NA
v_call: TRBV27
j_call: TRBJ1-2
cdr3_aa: CASSLNGRDRGRGYTF

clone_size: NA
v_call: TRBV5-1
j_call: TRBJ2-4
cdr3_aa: CASSLGQGRSIQYF

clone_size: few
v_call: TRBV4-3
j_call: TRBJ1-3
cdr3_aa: CASSSRQDLAIYF

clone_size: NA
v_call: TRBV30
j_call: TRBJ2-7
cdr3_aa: CACLDGYEQYF

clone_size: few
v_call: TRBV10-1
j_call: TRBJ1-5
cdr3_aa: CASRPNLYSNQPQHF

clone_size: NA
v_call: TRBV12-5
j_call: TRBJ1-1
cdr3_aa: CASGLNGEAFF

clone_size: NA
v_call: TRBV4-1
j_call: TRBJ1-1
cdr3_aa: CASSQVEGNTEAFF

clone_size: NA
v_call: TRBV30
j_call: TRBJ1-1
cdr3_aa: CAWSVQPNTEAFF

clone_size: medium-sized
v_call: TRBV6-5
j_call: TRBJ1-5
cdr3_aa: CASSWAGGNQPQHF

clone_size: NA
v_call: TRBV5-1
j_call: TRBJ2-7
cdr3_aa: CASSLAVEGEQYF

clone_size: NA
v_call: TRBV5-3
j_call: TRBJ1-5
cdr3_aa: CARSPPTGVTNQPQHF

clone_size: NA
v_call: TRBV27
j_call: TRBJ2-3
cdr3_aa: CASSPGTSGGTDTQYF

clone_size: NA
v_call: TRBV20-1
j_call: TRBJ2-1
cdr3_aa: CSAPSYNEQFF

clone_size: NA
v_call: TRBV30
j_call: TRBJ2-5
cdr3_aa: CACSGPTRRETQYF